The next 24 T cell receptor beta chains were all read from a single sample in a study of blood T cell repertoires in COVID-19. The table came from immunoSEQ multiplex PCR; TCRdb's copy has only in-frame clones and leaves some out. The sample comprises about 330,000 clones, 80% to 90% of which are singletons, and roughly 1.3% rests with the top ten. Sequencing was performed on peripheral blood. These receptors were obtained from a woman in her forties or fifties with acute or convalescent COVID-19.

The J gene is TRBJ1-3, the V gene TRBV19; no reliable D call. Germline values: CDR1 LNHDA, CDR2 SQIVND (reference sequence). The CDR3 totals 14 residues. V lost 5 bases and J 2 bases, leaving 10 bases between the germline ends. The CDR3 loop is CASSSGAAGNTIYF. Written as DNA, the CDR3 is TGTGCCAGTAGTTCCGGCGCGGCTGGAAACACCATATATTTT. Full variable domain (missing parts from reference TRBV19 and TRBJ1-3): DGGITQSPKYLFRKEGQNVTLSCEQNLNHDAMYWYRQDPGQGLRLIYYSQIVNDFQKGDIAEGYSVSREKKESFPLTVTSAQKNPTAFYLCASSSGAAGNTIYFGEGSWLTVV.

CDR3 nucleotides: TGTGCCAGCTCACCACCGCGAGGACATACAACTATGAACACTGAAGCTTTCTTT. Translated: CASSPPRGHTTMNTEAFF. V is TRBV18 and J is TRBJ1-1; D is perhaps TRBD1 (5 bases). This CDR3 comprises 18 residues. V was shortened by 0 bases and J by 0 bases, with 17 bases between the two germline ends. Germline values: CDR1 KGHSH, CDR2 LQKENI.

The rearrangement joins TRBV30 to TRBJ2-1, with 8 positions matching TRBD2. The CDR3 covers 16 residues. Per the germline V gene, CDR1 is GTSNPN and CDR2 is SVGIG (reference sequence). Trimming took 6 bases from V and 0 from J; bases not matched to a gene: 10. CDR3: CACLGRGASSYNEQFF. CDR3 bases: TGTGCCTGCCTCGGGCGGGGGGCCAGCTCCTACAATGAGCAGTTCTTC.

V usage is TRBV18 and J usage is TRBJ1-5; D possibly corresponds to TRBD1 (5 bases). Germline values: CDR1 KGHSH, CDR2 LQKENI. V lost 5 bases to trimming and J lost 6 bases, with 17 bases between them. This CDR3 is 15 amino acids long. CDR3 in DNA: TGTGCCAGCTCATCGGGACCCCCCGGGGGTCAGCCCCAGCATTTT. Protein product: CASSSGPPGGQPQHF.

This clone was observed a handful of times. Within the sample, other DNA sequences also encode this same CDR3. This chain uses TRBV2 with TRBJ1-5; no definite D call. Trimming removed 6 bases at V and 0 bases at J, with 3 bases between. The CDR3 covers 12 residues. CDR1 SNHLY and CDR2 FYNNEI come from the germline V gene. CDR3 nucleotide sequence: TGTGCCAGCAGGTATAGCAATCAGCCCCAGCATTTT. It translates to CASRYSNQPQHF. The complete variable domain, with remaining parts taken from reference TRBV2 and TRBJ1-5, reads EPEVTQTPSHQVTQMGQEVILRCVPISNHLYFYWYRQILGQKVEFLVSFYNNEISEKSEIFDDQFSVERPDGSNFTLKIRSTKLEDSAMYFCASRYSNQPQHFGDGTRLSIL.

The chain joins TRBV15 to TRBJ2-2, with D possibly TRBD2 on 6 matching bases. Germline values: CDR1 LNHNV, CDR2 YYDKDF (reference sequence). V dropped 1 base and J dropped 6 bases, with 15 bases sitting between them. The CDR3 totals 16 residues. The CDR3 DNA follows: TGTGCCACCAGCAGAGGGGCGGGACTCCTGGCCGGGGAGCTGTTTTTT. Its protein product is CATSRGAGLLAGELFF.

The chain combines TRBV4-2 with TRBJ2-5; TRBD2 agrees at 10 bases. Germline trimming cut 4 bases from V and 5 bases from J; bases unmatched to any gene: 7. This CDR3 contains 15 residues. Germline CDR1 and CDR2: LGHNA and YNFKEQ. The CDR3 reads CASSRVAGGEETQYF. Written as DNA, the CDR3 is TGTGCCAGCAGCCGAGTAGCGGGAGGAGAGGAGACCCAGTACTTC.

The J gene is TRBJ1-2, the V gene TRBV29-1; D gene ambiguous. The germline V and J ends were trimmed by 0 bases and 2 bases, with 7 bases remaining between them. Germline CDR1 is SQVTM and CDR2 is ANQGSEA. This CDR3 is built from 13 residues. The CDR3 here is CSVEDAGNYGYTF. CDR3 nucleotides: TGCAGCGTTGAAGATGCGGGGAACTATGGCTACACCTTC.

The V and J genes are TRBV25-1 and TRBJ1-5; D call uncertain. The CDR3 covers 15 residues. Germline V lookup: CDR1 MGHDK, CDR2 SYGVNS. V dropped 6 bases and J dropped 0 bases, with 12 bases sitting between them. The CDR3 nucleotides are TGTGCCAGCAGCGCCATCGGTGATAGCAATCAGCCCCAGCATTTT. This translates into CASSAIGDSNQPQHF.

This chain uses TRBV7-2 with TRBJ2-5, with D tentatively TRBD1 (6 bases). The CDR3 contains 17 residues. Germline loops: CDR1 SGHTA, CDR2 FQGNSA. Trimming took 0 bases from V and 4 from J, leaving 18 bases between them. The CDR3, as DNA: TGTGCCAGCAGCTTAGCGGGGGCCCCGCAGGGACGAGAGACCCAGTACTTC. Translating it yields CASSLAGAPQGRETQYF.

The genes are TRBV7-8 and TRBJ2-1, with 8 bases identical to TRBD1. Trimming at V came to 3 bases and at J to 5 bases, leaving 3 bases not matched to a gene. Germline CDR1 reads SGHVS; CDR2 reads FQNEAQ. This CDR3 has 14 amino acids. CDR3 residues: CASSFRDRNNEQFF. CDR3 in DNA: TGTGCCAGCAGCTTCCGGGACAGGAACAATGAGCAGTTCTTC.

As DNA, the CDR3 is TGTGCCAGCAGTTTCGCAGGTAATCAGCCCCAGCATTTT. Encoded protein: CASSFAGNQPQHF. The genes are TRBV12-3 or TRBV12-4 and TRBJ1-5; unclear D gene. V was shortened by 3 bases and J by 4 bases, with 7 bases between the two germline ends. The CDR3 is 13 amino acids.

The chain is built from TRBV5-1 and TRBJ2-1; TRBD2 aligns across 12 bases. V dropped 3 bases and J dropped 0; count of bases not matched to a gene: 10. Looked up from germline, CDR1 is SGHRS and CDR2 is YFSETQ. This CDR3 has 19 amino acids. CDR3 loop: CASSSVGTSGQSSYNEQFF. For the CDR3, the DNA is TGCGCCAGCAGCTCCGTAGGGACTAGCGGGCAGAGCTCCTACAATGAGCAGTTCTTC.

The V gene is TRBV15, the J gene TRBJ1-5; D call uncertain. The CDR3 consists of 14 residues. In germline, CDR1 is LNHNV, CDR2 YYDKDF (reference sequence). The V end lost 1 base, the J end lost 4 bases, and 8 bases lay between the germline ends. The CDR3 sequence: CATSRGGRNQPQHF. CDR3 bases: TGTGCCACCAGCAGAGGAGGAAGGAATCAGCCCCAGCATTTT.

The chain employs TRBV6-4 and TRBJ2-7; weak D call: TRBD2 (6 bases). CDR3 size: 17 residues. V was clipped by 0 bases and J by 1 base, with 16 bases between them. Germline CDR1 is MRHNA and CDR2 is SNTAGT. The CDR3, as DNA: TGTGCCAGCAGTGACTCGGGCCGGCGGGGTTCTTCCTACGAGCAGTACTTC. Protein: CASSDSGRRGSSYEQYF.

The V and J genes are TRBV4-1 and TRBJ2-6; D unresolved. This CDR3 spans 15 amino acids. The V end was cut by 1 base, the J end by 4 bases, with 8 bases between. Germline V gene data show CDR1 as MGHRA and CDR2 as YSYEKL. CDR3: CASSQAFGGANVLTF. In DNA, the CDR3 is TGCGCCAGCAGCCAAGCCTTCGGGGGGGCCAACGTCCTGACTTTC.

The chain recombines TRBV7-3 with TRBJ2-1; 7 bases fit TRBD1. Germline CDR1 and CDR2: SGHTA and FQGTGA. This CDR3 is built from 15 residues. With V trimmed by 3 bases and J by 9 bases, 11 bases remained unmatched. CDR3 DNA sequence: TGTGCCAGCAGCTTGGGGACAGCCTCGGTGGGTGAGCAGTTCTTC. This encodes CASSLGTASVGEQFF.

The CDR3 region has the DNA TGTGCCACCCAAGGACAGGATGGATCACCCCTCCACTTT. It encodes CATQGQDGSPLHF. The chain carries TRBV7-9 and TRBJ1-6; 7 positions match TRBD1. Germline lookup yields CDR1 SEHNR and CDR2 FQNEAQ (reference sequence). The CDR3 totals 13 residues. V lost 10 bases to trimming and J lost 10 bases; unmatched junction nucleotides: 10.

The V gene is TRBV19, the J gene TRBJ1-6; the match to TRBD1 covers 7 bases. The germline CDR1 and CDR2 sequences are LNHDA and SQIVND (reference sequence). V gave up 6 bases and J gave up 7 bases; unmatched junction bases: 6. The CDR3 extends over 14 amino acids. CDR3 protein: CASRSGTENSPLHF. In DNA form, the CDR3 reads TGTGCCAGTAGATCCGGGACAGAAAATTCACCCCTCCACTTT. Complete variable domain (other parts from reference TRBV19 and TRBJ1-6): DGGITQSPKYLFRKEGQNVTLSCEQNLNHDAMYWYRQDPGQGLRLIYYSQIVNDFQKGDIAEGYSVSREKKESFPLTVTSAQKNPTAFYLCASRSGTENSPLHFGNGTRLTVT.

This clone has only a few counts. The chain uses TRBV2 and TRBJ2-7; 8 nucleotides agree with TRBD1. In germline, CDR1 is SNHLY, CDR2 FYNNEI. The CDR3 is 14 residues long. The V segment lost 5 bases and the J segment 6 bases; nucleotides outside the gene matches: 9. CDR3 residues: CASSSRWTGTEQYV. For the CDR3, the DNA is TGTGCCAGCAGTTCAAGATGGACAGGGACCGAGCAGTACGTC.

Ten or more counts support this clone. This sequence joins TRBV7-9 and TRBJ2-1, with TRBD2 identical over 8 bases. The CDR3 length is 14 residues. V was clipped by 3 bases and J by 8 bases; unmatched bases: 6. Germline-derived CDR1 and CDR2 are SEHNR and FQNEAQ (reference sequence). The CDR3 nucleotides read TGTGCCAGCAGCTTGGGTCAAGCGGGAGATGAGCAGTTCTTC. Protein product: CASSLGQAGDEQFF.

This clone has just a few counts. The chain joins TRBV5-1 to TRBJ2-1; 10 nucleotides align to TRBD1. The CDR3 contains 16 residues. Unmatched junction bases numbered 8, after V lost 4 bases and J lost 4 bases. In germline, CDR1 is SGHRS, CDR2 YFSETQ. The CDR3 nucleotides are TGCGCCAGCAGCCCGGCCAGGACAGGGGGATACAATGAGCAGTTCTTC. Encoded protein: CASSPARTGGYNEQFF.

The chain uses TRBV23-1 and TRBJ1-1, with D unresolved. TRBV23-1 is sorted into the ORF group, with uncertain function. The CDR3 consists of 13 residues. Deletions cut 8 bases from V and 6 bases from J, with 16 bases between. DNA of the CDR3: TGCGCCAGCCCAGTAGGTGGAGGCGCTGAAGCTTTCTTT. Residues: CASPVGGGAEAFF.

The CDR3 loop reads CASTGTGGGIGNTIYF. The CDR3, as DNA: TGTGCCAGTACAGGGACAGGGGGCGGTATTGGAAACACCATATATTTT. The rearrangement uses TRBV19 and TRBJ1-3, with 12 bases matching TRBD1. This CDR3 contains 16 residues. CDR1 and CDR2 from the germline V gene are LNHDA and SQIVND (reference sequence). Trimming removed 7 bases from V and 3 bases from J; junction bases left unmatched: 7.